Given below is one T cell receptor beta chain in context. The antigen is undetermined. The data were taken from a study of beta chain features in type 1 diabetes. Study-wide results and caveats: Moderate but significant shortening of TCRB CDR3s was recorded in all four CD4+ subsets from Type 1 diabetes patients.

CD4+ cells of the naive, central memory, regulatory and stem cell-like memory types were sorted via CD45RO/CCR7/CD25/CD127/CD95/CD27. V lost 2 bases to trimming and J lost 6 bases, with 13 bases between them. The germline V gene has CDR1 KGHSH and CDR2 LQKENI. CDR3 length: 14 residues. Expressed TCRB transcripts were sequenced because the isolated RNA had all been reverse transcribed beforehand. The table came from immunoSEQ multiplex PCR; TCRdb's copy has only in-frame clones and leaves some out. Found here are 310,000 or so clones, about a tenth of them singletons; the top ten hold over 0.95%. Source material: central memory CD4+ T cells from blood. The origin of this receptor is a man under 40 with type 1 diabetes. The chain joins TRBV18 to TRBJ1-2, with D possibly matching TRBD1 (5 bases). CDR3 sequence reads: CASSPGAGRDGYTF. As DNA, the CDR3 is TGTGCCAGCTCACCAGGAGCAGGGAGGGATGGCTACACCTTC.